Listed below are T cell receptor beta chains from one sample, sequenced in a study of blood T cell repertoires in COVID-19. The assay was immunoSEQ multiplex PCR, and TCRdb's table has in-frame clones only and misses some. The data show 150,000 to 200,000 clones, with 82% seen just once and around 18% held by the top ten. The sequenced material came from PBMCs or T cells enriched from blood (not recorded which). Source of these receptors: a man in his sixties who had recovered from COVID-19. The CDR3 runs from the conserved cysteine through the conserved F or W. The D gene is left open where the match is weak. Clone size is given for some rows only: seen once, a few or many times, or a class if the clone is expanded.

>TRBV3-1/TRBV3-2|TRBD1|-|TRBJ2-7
CASSQDRDREYF
TGTGCCAGCAGCCAGGACCGGGACAGGGAGTACTTC
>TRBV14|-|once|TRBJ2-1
CASSLQAYNEQFF
TGTGCCAGCAGCCTTCAGGCTTACAATGAGCAGTTCTTC
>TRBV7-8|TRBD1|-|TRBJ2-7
CASSSRDRAYEQYF
TGTGCCAGCAGCTCCCGGGACAGGGCTTACGAGCAGTACTTC
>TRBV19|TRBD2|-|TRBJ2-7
CASSIMATSGYEQYF
TGTGCCAGTAGTATAATGGCGACTAGCGGGTACGAGCAGTACTTC
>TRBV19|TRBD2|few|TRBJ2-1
CASSAGGDYNEQFF
TGTGCCAGTAGTGCGGGGGGGGACTACAATGAGCAGTTCTTC
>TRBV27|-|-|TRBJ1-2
CASRPTVNYGYTF
TGTGCCAGCAGGCCGACTGTGAACTATGGCTACACCTTC
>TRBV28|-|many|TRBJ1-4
CASSALELTGPVGEKLFF
TGTGCCAGCAGCGCCCTGGAATTGACAGGCCCAGTGGGTGAAAAACTGTTTTTT
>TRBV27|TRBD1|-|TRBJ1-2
CASSPGQGSRGYTF
TGTGCCAGCAGTCCCGGACAGGGGTCACGCGGCTACACCTTC
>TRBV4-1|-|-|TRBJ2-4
CASSQYEMGNEGKNIQYF
TGCGCCAGCAGCCAATATGAAATGGGGAACGAGGGCAAAAACATTCAGTACTTC
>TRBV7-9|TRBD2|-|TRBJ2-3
CASSPSGRASDTQYF
TGTGCCAGCAGCCCAAGCGGGAGGGCCTCTGATACGCAGTATTTT
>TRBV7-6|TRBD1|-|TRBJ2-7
CASSLQPGQLAYEQYF
TGTGCCAGCAGCTTGCAACCGGGACAGCTCGCCTACGAGCAGTACTTC
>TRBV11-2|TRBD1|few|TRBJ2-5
CASSLALGQEETQYF
TGTGCCAGCAGCTTAGCCTTGGGACAGGAAGAGACCCAGTACTTC
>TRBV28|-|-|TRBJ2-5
CASSSGQETQYF
TGTGCCAGCAGTTCGGGCCAAGAGACCCAGTACTTC
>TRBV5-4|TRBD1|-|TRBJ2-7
CASSFTGTAYEQYF
TGTGCCAGCAGCTTTACCGGGACAGCCTACGAGCAGTACTTC
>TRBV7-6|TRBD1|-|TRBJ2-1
CASSGTDSYNEQFF
TGTGCCAGCAGCGGGACAGACTCCTACAATGAGCAGTTCTTC
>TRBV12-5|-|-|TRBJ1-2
CASGLDRTDGYTF
TGTGCTAGTGGTTTGGACCGGACAGATGGCTACACCTTC
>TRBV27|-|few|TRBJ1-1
CASSLSWANTEAFF
TGTGCCAGCAGTTTATCCTGGGCGAACACTGAAGCTTTCTTT
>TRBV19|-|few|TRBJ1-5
CASSNTGSNQPQHF
TGTGCCAGTAGTAACACAGGGAGCAATCAGCCCCAGCATTTT
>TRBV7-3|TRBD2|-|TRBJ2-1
CASSLGTSDYNEQFF
TGTGCCAGCAGCTTGGGGACTAGCGACTACAATGAGCAGTTCTTC
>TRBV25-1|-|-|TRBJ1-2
CASSLEGTRNSGYTF
TGTGCCAGCAGCCTAGAGGGGACAAGAAACTCTGGCTACACCTTC
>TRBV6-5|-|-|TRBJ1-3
CAISGFAGNTIYF
TGTGCCATCTCAGGGTTTGCTGGAAACACCATATATTTT
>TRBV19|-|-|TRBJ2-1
CASSGQYNEQFF
TGTGCCAGTTCTGGACAGTACAATGAGCAGTTCTTC
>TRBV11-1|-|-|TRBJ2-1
CASSRGRASNEQFF
TGTGCCAGCAGTCGTGGGCGGGCTTCCAATGAGCAGTTCTTC
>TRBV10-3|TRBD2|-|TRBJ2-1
CAIGREGRDEQFF
TGTGCCATCGGTCGGGAGGGCCGGGATGAGCAGTTCTTC
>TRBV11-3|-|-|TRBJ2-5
CASSLYGRGGETQYF
TGTGCCAGCAGCTTGTACGGCAGGGGAGGGGAGACCCAGTACTTC
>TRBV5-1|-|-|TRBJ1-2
CASSPEFRGYGYTF
TGCGCCAGCAGTCCTGAATTCAGGGGCTATGGCTACACCTTC
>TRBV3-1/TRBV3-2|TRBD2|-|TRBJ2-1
CASSQAVSRLAGYNEQFF
TGTGCCAGCAGCCAAGCGGTTTCCCGACTAGCGGGGTACAATGAGCAGTTCTTC
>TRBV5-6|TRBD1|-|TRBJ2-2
CASSPPDRGRAGELFF
TGTGCCAGCAGCCCCCCGGACAGGGGTAGGGCCGGGGAGCTGTTTTTT
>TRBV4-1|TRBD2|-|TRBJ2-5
CASSQGLAGVWETQYF
TGCGCCAGCAGCCAAGGGTTAGCGGGGGTGTGGGAGACCCAGTACTTC
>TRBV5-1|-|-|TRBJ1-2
CASSLSDLGYTF
TGCGCCAGCAGCCTATCGGACTTGGGCTACACCTTC
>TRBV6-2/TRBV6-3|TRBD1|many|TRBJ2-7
CASSRRTGGYEQYF
TGTGCCAGCAGTCGCCGGACAGGGGGCTACGAGCAGTACTTC
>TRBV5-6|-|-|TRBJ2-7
CASSSVSFEQYF
TGTGCCAGCAGCTCGGTCTCTTTCGAGCAGTACTTC
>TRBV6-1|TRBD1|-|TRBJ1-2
CASSERDRGLGYTF
TGTGCCAGCAGTGAAAGGGACAGGGGGCTCGGCTACACCTTC
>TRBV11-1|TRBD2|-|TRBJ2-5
CASSQRRSGTQETQYF
TGTGCCAGCAGCCAACGCCGTAGCGGGACCCAAGAGACCCAGTACTTC
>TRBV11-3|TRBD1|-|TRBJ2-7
CASSTDRVVGWVEQYF
TGTGCCAGCAGTACAGACAGGGTCGTAGGTTGGGTCGAGCAGTACTTC
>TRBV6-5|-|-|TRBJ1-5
CASSLQDSNQPQHF
TGTGCCAGCAGTTTACAGGATAGCAATCAGCCCCAGCATTTT
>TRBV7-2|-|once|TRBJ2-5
CASSLLWLSETQYF
TGTGCCAGCAGCTTATTGTGGCTTTCCGAGACCCAGTACTTC
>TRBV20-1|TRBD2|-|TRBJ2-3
CSASAEASGSVTDTQYF
TGCAGTGCTAGTGCGGAGGCTAGCGGGAGTGTAACAGATACGCAGTATTTT
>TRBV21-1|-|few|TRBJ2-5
CASSPLSLPLYETQYF
TGTGCCAGCAGCCCTCTGAGCCTACCGCTTTACGAGACCCAGTACTTC
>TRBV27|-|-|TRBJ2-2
CASSFRLGWPHPPGELFF
TGTGCCAGCAGTTTCCGACTAGGTTGGCCGCACCCACCCGGGGAGCTGTTTTTT
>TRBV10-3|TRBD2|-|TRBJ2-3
CAIRTSQSTDTQYF
TGTGCCATCAGGACTAGCCAAAGCACAGATACGCAGTATTTT
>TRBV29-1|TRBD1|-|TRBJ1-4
CSVYGQGFEKLFF
TGCAGCGTTTACGGACAGGGGTTCGAAAAACTGTTTTTT
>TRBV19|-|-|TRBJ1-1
CASNSMNTEAFF
TGTGCCAGTAATTCCATGAACACTGAAGCTTTCTTT
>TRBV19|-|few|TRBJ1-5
CASSKGFSNQPQHF
TGTGCCAGTAGTAAGGGGTTTAGCAATCAGCCCCAGCATTTT
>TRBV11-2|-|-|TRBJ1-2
CASSLGQGGGYTF
TGTGCCAGCAGCTTAGGGCAGGGAGGTGGCTACACCTTC
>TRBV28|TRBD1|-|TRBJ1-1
CASRRARDRVEAFF
TGTGCCAGCAGGAGGGCCAGGGACAGGGTTGAAGCTTTCTTT
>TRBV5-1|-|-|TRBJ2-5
CASSREGETQYF
TGCGCCAGCAGTAGAGAGGGAGAGACCCAGTACTTC
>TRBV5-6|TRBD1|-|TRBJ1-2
CASSLAGGTGFNYGYTF
TGTGCCAGCAGCTTGGCAGGGGGGACCGGGTTCAACTATGGCTACACCTTC